This T cell receptor beta chain was found in a study of blood T cell repertoires in COVID-19. At the level of the study: Spain, Italy and the United States supplied samples that represented acute and convalescent COVID-19.

Per the study methods: Reference gene primer amplification in the assay estimated nucleated cell counts. Clones were sequenced by immunoSEQ multiplex PCR, and TCRdb holds only the in-frame ones, with some missing. V, J and clone size derive from that table, while D and trimming were established from the DNA sequence. This table has fewer than 500,000 clones, approximately 77% appearing once. The germline gives CDR1 SGHRS, CDR2 YFSETQ. CDR3 length: 15 residues. V lost 4 bases to trimming and J lost 0 bases, with 12 bases between them. The chain recombines TRBV5-1 with TRBJ2-3, with no clear D. Sequenced sample: peripheral blood. This clonotype originated in a human donor with acute or convalescent COVID-19. The donor label of this sample is uncertain. CDR3 sequence reads: CASSLTWASTDTQYF. CDR3 in DNA: TGCGCCAGCAGCCTGACGTGGGCAAGCACAGATACGCAGTATTTT.